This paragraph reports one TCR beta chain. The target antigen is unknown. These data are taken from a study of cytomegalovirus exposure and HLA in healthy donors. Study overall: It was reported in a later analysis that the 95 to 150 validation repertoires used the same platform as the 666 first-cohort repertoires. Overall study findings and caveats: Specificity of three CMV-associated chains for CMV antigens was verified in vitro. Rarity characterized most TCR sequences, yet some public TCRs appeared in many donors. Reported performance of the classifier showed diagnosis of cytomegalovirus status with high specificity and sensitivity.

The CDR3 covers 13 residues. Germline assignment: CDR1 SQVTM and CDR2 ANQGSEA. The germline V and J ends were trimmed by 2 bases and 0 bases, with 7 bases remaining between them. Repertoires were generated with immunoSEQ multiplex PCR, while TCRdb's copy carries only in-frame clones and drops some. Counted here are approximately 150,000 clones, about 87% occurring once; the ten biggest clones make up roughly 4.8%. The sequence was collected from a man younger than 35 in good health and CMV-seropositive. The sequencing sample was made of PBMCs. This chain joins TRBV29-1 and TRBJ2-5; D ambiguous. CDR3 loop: CSVETRNQETQYF. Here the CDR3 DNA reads TGCAGCGTTGAAACCAGAAACCAAGAGACCCAGTACTTC.